A single sample is the source of the 15 T cell receptor beta chains below, sequenced in a study of identical twins. In TCRdb, the 5' RACE reads were re-called with MiXCR into one record per CDR3 protein. The sample shows about 700,000 distinct CDR3 sequences, 5.5% to 7.5% of them seen only once. The sequenced material came from naive T cells sorted from blood. The receptor set was obtained from a young man in good health.

This clonotype was seen at least ten times. The chain employs TRBV5-1 and TRBJ1-2; D unclear. The germline V and J ends were trimmed by 3 bases and 7 bases, with 19 bases remaining between them. Per the germline V gene, CDR1 is SGHRS and CDR2 is YFSETQ. The CDR3 runs 15 residues. The DNA of the CDR3 is TGCGCCAGCAGCTCCGAGGCAGCAGGTGAAGTTGGCTACACCTTC. Translation: CASSSEAAGEVGYTF. The full variable domain, completed using reference TRBV5-1 and TRBJ1-2, is KAGVTQTPRYLIKTRGQQVTLSCSPISGHRSVSWYQQTPGQGLQFLFEYFSETQRNKGNFPGRFSGRQFSNSRSEMNVSTLELGDSALYLCASSSEAAGEVGYTFGSGTRLTVV.

DNA of the CDR3: TGTGCCATCAGTGGCCAGGGTCTCGAGCAGTACGTC. It codes for CAISGQGLEQYV. The chain links TRBV10-3 to TRBJ2-7; TRBD1 might be the D (5 bases). This CDR3 has 12 residues. V dropped 4 bases and J dropped 6 bases, with 10 bases sitting between them. CDR1 and CDR2 from the germline V gene are ENHRY and SYGVKD.

This clonotype turned up a few times. V and J are TRBV5-5 and TRBJ2-7; TRBD1 matches at 8 bases. The length of the CDR3 is 15 residues. J was trimmed by 3 bases and V by 0 bases; bases with no gene match: 5. Germline loops: CDR1 SGHKS, CDR2 YYEKEE (reference sequence). The CDR3 coding sequence is TGTGCCAGCAGCTTGGACGGACAGGGATTCTACGAGCAGTACGTC. It encodes CASSLDGQGFYEQYV.

The chain is built from TRBV7-8 and TRBJ2-4; the D gene is possibly TRBD2 (6 bases). CDR3 length: 13 amino acids. The germline gives CDR1 SGHVS, CDR2 FQNEAQ. Trimming cost V 5 bases and J 4 bases, with 9 bases left between them. This CDR3 is CASSRLGKNIQYF. CDR3 DNA: TGTGCCAGCAGCCGACTAGGGAAAAACATTCAGTACTTC.

Worth noting for this clonotype: The CDR3 ends on some other residue instead of the conserved phenylalanine or tryptophan, so this is likely a read error. V is TRBV6-5 and J is TRBJ2-1, with D perhaps assigned TRBD1 or TRBD2 (5 bases each). The germline V gene has CDR1 MNHEY and CDR2 SVGAGI. The length of the CDR3 is 15 residues. Trimming cost V 4 bases and J 6 bases, with 16 bases left between them. In DNA, the CDR3 is TGTGCCAGCAGTTCAGGTCCCGGGACGGGCAATGAGCAGTTCTCC. Encoded protein: CASSSGPGTGNEQFS.

There are many counts of this clonotype. V is TRBV11-1 and J is TRBJ2-5; 7 bases match TRBD2. The CDR3 extends over 14 amino acids. The V gene end was trimmed by 1 base and the J gene end by 5 bases; junction bases not matched to a gene: 4. Germline V CDR1 and CDR2: SGHAT, FQDESV (reference sequence). The CDR3 sequence is CASSLVREAETQYF. The DNA for the CDR3 is TGTGCCAGCAGCTTAGTCCGGGAGGCGGAGACCCAGTACTTC.

In this sample, this clonotype turned up many times. This chain connects TRBV27 to TRBJ2-1; tentatively, D is TRBD1 or TRBD2 (5 bases each). Trimming removed 5 bases at V and 5 bases at J, with 22 bases between. CDR1 is MNHEY and CDR2 is SMNVEV in the germline V gene (reference sequence). This CDR3 comprises 17 residues. The CDR3, as DNA: TGTGCCAGCAGTCCCACCTTAATCCCAGGGAGCAACAATGAGCAGTTCTTC. Translated, it gives CASSPTLIPGSNNEQFF.

This clonotype was detected many times. This sequence joins TRBV2 and TRBJ2-3, with D hard to call. The CDR3 extends over 12 amino acids. Trimming cost V 2 bases and J 5 bases, with 5 bases left between them. Germline V gene data show CDR1 as SNHLY and CDR2 as FYNNEI. The CDR3 DNA is TGTGCCAGCAGTGAATTTGTAGATACGCAGTATTTT. This gives the protein CASSEFVDTQYF. The full variable domain, its missing parts supplied by reference TRBV2 and TRBJ2-3, is EPEVTQTPSHQVTQMGQEVILRCVPISNHLYFYWYRQILGQKVEFLVSFYNNEISEKSEIFDDQFSVERPDGSNFTLKIRSTKLEDSAMYFCASSEFVDTQYFGPGTRLTVL.

This clonotype was observed many times. The chain joins TRBV12-3 or TRBV12-4 to TRBJ2-4, with D maybe TRBD2 (5 bases). The V gene lost 6 bases and the J gene lost 0 bases, with 12 bases spanning the gap. This CDR3 spans 15 amino acids. This CDR3 is CASRARDLAKNIQYF. The CDR3 DNA reads TGTGCCAGCAGAGCTCGGGATCTAGCCAAAAACATTCAGTACTTC.

This clonotype was observed a handful of times. The chain uses TRBV12-3 or TRBV12-4 and TRBJ1-1; D remains ambiguous. This CDR3 has 14 amino acids. The germline V and J ends were trimmed by 3 bases and 0 bases, with 8 bases remaining between them. DNA for the CDR3: TGTGCCAGCAGTTTGTACAGTATGAACACTGAAGCTTTCTTT. Amino acid sequence: CASSLYSMNTEAFF.

This chain uses TRBV7-2 with TRBJ2-7; D unclear. Trimming took 3 bases from V and 1 from J, leaving 7 bases between them. The germline V gene encodes CDR1 SGHTA and CDR2 FQGNSA. The CDR3 covers 13 residues. The chain's CDR3 is CASSFRRSYEQYF. DNA of the CDR3: TGTGCCAGCAGCTTTCGGCGGTCCTACGAGCAGTACTTC.

This clonotype was seen ten or more times. The CDR3: CASSPPTPGLCFF. Written as DNA, the CDR3 is TGTGCCAGCTCACCACCTACTCCGGGGCTGTGCTTCTTC. The rearrangement uses TRBV18 and TRBJ2-1, with D perhaps being TRBD1 or TRBD2 (5 bases each). Germline CDR1 reads KGHSH; CDR2 reads LQKENI. This CDR3 contains 13 residues. V was clipped by 0 bases and J by 16 bases, with 16 bases between them. Looking up the rest from reference TRBV18 and TRBJ2-1 gives the full variable domain: NAGVMQNPRHLVRRRGQEARLRCSPMKGHSHVYWYRQLPEEGLKFMVYLQKENIIDESGMPKERFSAEFPKEGPSILRIQQVVRGDSAAYFCASSPPTPGLCFFGPGTRLTVL.

This clonotype was observed many times. The chain links TRBV5-5 to TRBJ2-1, with 8 bases aligning to TRBD2. The germline CDR1 and CDR2 sequences are SGHKS and YYEKEE (reference sequence). V lost 0 bases and J lost 1; bases outside the gene matches: 6. The CDR3 runs to 17 residues. The CDR3 protein is CASSLALAGPSYNEQFF. The CDR3 nucleotides read TGTGCCAGCAGCTTGGCCCTAGCGGGTCCTTCCTACAATGAGCAGTTCTTC.

V is TRBV5-1 and J is TRBJ2-1; 10 nucleotides line up with TRBD2. The CDR3 runs to 16 residues. Germline CDR1 reads SGHRS; CDR2 reads YFSETQ. Germline trimming cut 4 bases from V and 4 bases from J; bases unmatched to any gene: 8. The DNA for the CDR3 is TGCGCCAGCAGCGAAGGGACTAGCGTTTCGTACAATGAGCAGTTCTTC. This sequence encodes CASSEGTSVSYNEQFF. The full variable domain, its missing parts supplied by reference TRBV5-1 and TRBJ2-1, is KAGVTQTPRYLIKTRGQQVTLSCSPISGHRSVSWYQQTPGQGLQFLFEYFSETQRNKGNFPGRFSGRQFSNSRSEMNVSTLELGDSALYLCASSEGTSVSYNEQFFGPGTRLTVL.

This clonotype was detected many times. This chain joins TRBV12-3 or TRBV12-4 and TRBJ2-3, with D possibly TRBD2 on 7 matching bases. The V gene lost 5 bases and the J gene lost 4 bases, with 13 bases spanning the gap. The CDR3 has 14 residues. CDR3 in amino acids: CASSKTGRADTQYF. The DNA for the CDR3 is TGTGCCAGCAGTAAAACAGGGAGGGCAGATACGCAGTATTTT.